Listed below are T cell receptor beta chains from one sample, sequenced in a study of a mutant IDH1 vaccine in newly diagnosed glioma. Method: immunoSEQ multiplex PCR; TCRdb's copy keeps in-frame clones and lacks some. The table records some 87,000 clones, about 82% of them present only once. The sequences come from PBMCs, collected from a glioma patient treated with radiotherapy, temozolomide or both. Every receptor here comes from a middle-aged man with glioma. CDR3s include the opening cysteine and the closing phenylalanine or tryptophan. D genes are given only for firm matches. Not all rows give a size; the values are once, few, many and, for expanded clones, a class.

v_call	j_call	d_call	clone_size	cdr3_nt	cdr3_aa
TRBV5-1	TRBJ1-5	NA	few	TGCGCCAGCAGCCCCACAGGGAATAGTCAGCCCCAGCATTTT	CASSPTGNSQPQHF
TRBV7-2	TRBJ1-3	NA	NA	TGTGCCAGCACCCTTACTTGGACCCATGGAAACACCATATATTTT	CASTLTWTHGNTIYF
TRBV19	TRBJ2-5	NA	NA	TGTGCCAGTAGTACGGCTACGGGGAAAGAGACCCAGTACTTC	CASSTATGKETQYF
TRBV9	TRBJ2-4	NA	few	TGTGCCAGCAGCGTAGGGGCAGGGATTGCCAAAAACATTCAGTACTTC	CASSVGAGIAKNIQYF
TRBV5-1	TRBJ1-2	NA	NA	TGCGCCAGCAGCTTGGCCGACGGGACATATGGCTACACCTTC	CASSLADGTYGYTF
TRBV9	TRBJ2-7	NA	NA	TGTGCCAGCAGCGTAGAGGCAGCGAGCTCCTACGAGCAGTACTTC	CASSVEAASSYEQYF
TRBV10-3	TRBJ2-1	TRBD2	NA	TGTGCCATCAGTGAGTTTATGGGACTAGCGGCGGAGCAGTTCTTC	CAISEFMGLAAEQFF
TRBV7-8	TRBJ1-3	NA	NA	TGTGCCAGCAGCTTAGGGCATCGTGGAAACACCATATATTTT	CASSLGHRGNTIYF
TRBV5-1	TRBJ2-5	NA	NA	TGCGCCAGCAGCCCTGGGAGGAGGGGAGAGACCCAGTACTTC	CASSPGRRGETQYF
TRBV28	TRBJ2-3	NA	NA	TGTGCCAGCAGTGAGGGTACGCAGTATTTT	CASSEGTQYF
TRBV21-1	TRBJ1-2	NA	NA	TGTGCCAGCAGCACTCCCCCAGGGGCAGTGCCCTACTATGGCTACACCTTC	CASSTPPGAVPYYGYTF
TRBV5-1	TRBJ2-2	NA	NA	TGCGCCAGCAGCTTGGTCGGCAGGCAACCTACCGGGGAGCTGTTTTTT	CASSLVGRQPTGELFF
TRBV6-5	TRBJ1-2	TRBD1	NA	TGTGCCAGCAGAGGACAGGACCTTTATGGCTACACCTTC	CASRGQDLYGYTF
TRBV28	TRBJ1-2	TRBD1	NA	TGTGCCAGCACCTTCCGGGACAGAGGAAATAGCTATGGCTACACCTTC	CASTFRDRGNSYGYTF
TRBV4-2	TRBJ2-3	TRBD2	NA	TGTGCCAGCAGCCAAACGGGACTAGCGGGACCAGAGGATACGCAGTATTTT	CASSQTGLAGPEDTQYF
TRBV4-3	TRBJ1-1	NA	NA	TGCGCCAGCAGCCAAGAGAACGGGAACACTGAAGCTTTCTTT	CASSQENGNTEAFF
TRBV7-2	TRBJ2-5	TRBD1	NA	TGTGCCAGCACCGAACCGGGACAGGGAGAGACCCAGTACTTC	CASTEPGQGETQYF
TRBV5-8	TRBJ2-3	NA	NA	TGTGCCAGCAGCTTGGTCCCGGGGGCCTACACAGATACGCAGTATTTT	CASSLVPGAYTDTQYF
TRBV4-1	TRBJ1-4	NA	few	TGCGCCAGCAGCCCACCGGCCGGTTCGGCTAATGAAAAACTGTTTTTT	CASSPPAGSANEKLFF
TRBV5-1	TRBJ2-1	NA	NA	TGCGCCAGCAGCTTGCCTAAGGATCGGGACACCCGCTCCTACAATGAGCAGTTCTTC	CASSLPKDRDTRSYNEQFF
TRBV7-6	TRBJ2-5	TRBD1	once	TGTGCCAGCAGCTCAGGACAGGGGGCTTTCCAGTACCAAGAGACCCAGTACTTC	CASSSGQGAFQYQETQYF
TRBV2	TRBJ1-5	TRBD1	NA	TGTGCCAGCAGGGCCCCGACAGGGGATAGCAATCAGCCCCAGCATTTT	CASRAPTGDSNQPQHF
TRBV4-1	TRBJ2-1	NA	NA	TGCGCCAGCAGCCAAGATGACTTGAGCTCCTACAATGAGCAGTTCTTC	CASSQDDLSSYNEQFF
TRBV4-3	TRBJ2-7	TRBD2	few	TGCGCCAGCAGCCAAGAAACTAGCGGAATCTACGAGCAGTACTTC	CASSQETSGIYEQYF
TRBV18	TRBJ2-1	NA	NA	TGTGCCAGCTCCCTCGGCAGCTACAATGAGCAGTTCTTC	CASSLGSYNEQFF
TRBV28	TRBJ2-1	TRBD2	few	TGTGCCAGCAGTTTTGCGGGAGAAAGCAATGAGCAGTTCTTC	CASSFAGESNEQFF
TRBV19	TRBJ2-1	NA	NA	TGTGCCAGTAGTGGGGGCGATGAGCAGTTCTTC	CASSGGDEQFF
TRBV2	TRBJ1-6	NA	NA	TGTGCCAGAAGCCAAGGCGGCGCCTCGGATTCACCCCTCCACTTT	CARSQGGASDSPLHF
TRBV11-2	TRBJ1-2	TRBD1	NA	TGTGCCAGCAGCCCAACAGGGGACTATGGCTACACCTTC	CASSPTGDYGYTF
TRBV7-2	TRBJ2-2	TRBD2	NA	TGTGCCAGCAGCGTCACTAGCGGGGTGAACACCGGGGAGCTGTTTTTT	CASSVTSGVNTGELFF
TRBV5-4	TRBJ1-2	NA	once	TGTGCCAGCAGCCCCCCCGGGGGCTATGGCTACACCTTC	CASSPPGGYGYTF
TRBV13	TRBJ2-7	TRBD2	NA	TGTGCCAGCAGCTTAGTATCTAGCGGGAGCTACGAGCAGTACTTC	CASSLVSSGSYEQYF
TRBV10-3	TRBJ2-7	NA	NA	TGTGCCATCAGTGAGCTACTACAGTCCTACGAGCAGTACTTC	CAISELLQSYEQYF
TRBV28	TRBJ1-3	NA	few	TGTGCCAGCAGTTTAATAGCCACCGGCTCTGGAAACACCATATATTTT	CASSLIATGSGNTIYF
TRBV27	TRBJ2-1	NA	few	TGTGCCACTACCCAGGGGGACTTCTACAATGAGCAGTTCTTC	CATTQGDFYNEQFF
TRBV6-6	TRBJ2-7	NA	few	TGTGCCAGCAGTTCCCCGACTCTAAGCTCCTACGAGCAGTACTTC	CASSSPTLSSYEQYF
TRBV5-1	TRBJ1-2	NA	NA	TGCGCCAGCAGCTTGCTAGGATACTATGGCTACACCTTC	CASSLLGYYGYTF
TRBV18	TRBJ2-7	NA	NA	TGTGCCAGCTCATCCACCTCCTACGAGCAGTACTTC	CASSSTSYEQYF
TRBV2	TRBJ1-2	NA	few	TGTGCCAGCGGGGGTCAGGGCATGGATGGCTACACCTTC	CASGGQGMDGYTF
TRBV4-2	TRBJ1-1	TRBD1	NA	TGTGCCAGCAGCAAAGTAATAGGGACAGCAAAGAACACTGAAGCTTTCTTT	CASSKVIGTAKNTEAFF
TRBV18	TRBJ2-7	NA	NA	TGTGCCAGCTCACCTCTAAGCGGGGACATATGGCAGTACTTC	CASSPLSGDIWQYF
TRBV7-9	TRBJ1-1	NA	few	TGTGCCAGCAGCTTAGCGAACAGGAACACTGAAGCTTTCTTT	CASSLANRNTEAFF
TRBV28	TRBJ1-2	NA	NA	TGTGCCAGCAGTCCGAACTGGCCGGGAGGCTACACCTTC	CASSPNWPGGYTF
TRBV5-6	TRBJ2-7	NA	NA	TGTGCCAGCAGCTTGGGAGAGGGCCCGATTCGCGAGCAGTACTTC	CASSLGEGPIREQYF
TRBV5-6	TRBJ1-3	NA	NA	TGTGCCAGCAGCTTGTGGTCGGCGGGAAACACCATATATTTT	CASSLWSAGNTIYF
TRBV6-1	TRBJ1-2	TRBD1	once	TGTGCCAGCACCCCGGGTACAGGGGGTCATGGCTACACCTTC	CASTPGTGGHGYTF
TRBV4-1	TRBJ2-7	NA	NA	TGCGCCAGCAGCCAAGCCCAGGGCTACGAGCAGTACTTC	CASSQAQGYEQYF
TRBV7-2	TRBJ2-1	NA	NA	TGTGCCAGCAGCCCAAGTCCCCAATCTTCCAATGAGCAGTTCTTC	CASSPSPQSSNEQFF
TRBV4-3	TRBJ2-3	TRBD2	NA	TGCGCCAGCAGCCAAGATGGGGCGGGACTAACCACAGATACGCAGTATTTT	CASSQDGAGLTTDTQYF
TRBV19	TRBJ2-5	TRBD1	once	TGTGCCAGTTCGACAGGGGGCGCAGGGGAGACCCAGTACTTC	CASSTGGAGETQYF
TRBV10-3	TRBJ2-1	NA	few	TGTGCCATCAGGGAGGGACAGCTGCAGTTCTTC	CAIREGQLQFF
TRBV29-1	TRBJ2-5	NA	few	TGCAGCGTGGGGACCACTAGGGGGGAGACCCAGTACTTC	CSVGTTRGETQYF
TRBV4-3	TRBJ2-3	NA	NA	TGCGCCAGCAGCCCCTTTGCGGGGGATACGCAGTATTTT	CASSPFAGDTQYF